One sample yielded the 16 T cell receptor beta chains listed below, sequenced in a study of identical twins. TCRdb itself ran the 5' RACE reads through MiXCR, one entry per CDR3 protein. The sample includes more than 1.5 million distinct CDR3 sequences, under 35% of them seen just once. The sequenced material came from cord blood. The receptor set was obtained from a newborn girl in good health.

This sequence joins TRBV28 and TRBJ1-4; 12 nucleotides match TRBD1. The V gene's germline CDR1 is MDHEN and CDR2 SYDVKM. This CDR3 contains 15 residues. Trimming at V came to 6 bases and at J to 7 bases, leaving 6 bases not matched to a gene. CDR3 sequence (DNA): TGTGCCAGCAGGGGACAGGGGGCCATGAGTGAAAAACTGTTTTTT. This sequence encodes CASRGQGAMSEKLFF.

This clonotype has more than one count but fewer than ten. The V gene is TRBV24-1, the J gene TRBJ1-2; D might be TRBD1 (6 bases). From germline, CDR1 is KGHDR and CDR2 SFDVKD. This CDR3 spans 13 amino acids. Trimming shortened V by 3 bases and J by 7 bases, and 11 bases separated the two germline ends. CDR3 bases: TGTGCCACCAGTGATGACAGGTCTGGTGGCTACACCTTC. This codes for CATSDDRSGGYTF.

This chain links TRBV10-3 with TRBJ1-3; 11 nucleotides agree with TRBD1. CDR3 size: 16 residues. In germline, CDR1 is ENHRY, CDR2 SYGVKD. With 4 bases clipped from V and 4 bases from J, the junction kept 6 bases outside the gene matches. For the CDR3, the DNA is TGTGCCATCAGTGCCGGACAGGGGGCGTCGGGAAACACCATATATTTT. It specifies CAISAGQGASGNTIYF.

The chain employs TRBV14 and TRBJ1-5; tentatively, D is TRBD1 (5 bases). CDR1 SGHDN and CDR2 FVKESK come from the germline V gene. The V end was cut by 2 bases, the J end by 2 bases, with 10 bases between. This CDR3 region has 15 residues. The CDR3 sequence is CASSQSSRGNQPQHF. CDR3 coding DNA: TGTGCCAGCAGCCAATCATCCAGGGGCAATCAGCCCCAGCATTTT.

V is TRBV20-1 and J is TRBJ2-7, with D possibly called TRBD1 or TRBD2 (5 bases each). V lost 0 bases to trimming and J lost 3 bases, with 12 bases between them. CDR1 DFQATT and CDR2 SNEGSKA come from the germline V gene (reference sequence). The CDR3 has 14 residues. The CDR3 sequence: CSARDGGIIYEQYF. The CDR3 DNA reads TGCAGTGCTAGAGATGGGGGTATTATCTACGAGCAGTACTTC.

The chain has TRBV20-1 and TRBJ2-1, with D unresolved. The germline V and J ends were trimmed by 5 bases and 7 bases, with 6 bases remaining between them. The CDR3 consists of 10 residues. The germline V gene has CDR1 DFQATT and CDR2 SNEGSKA (reference sequence). CDR3 protein: CSALRNEQFF. CDR3 DNA: TGCAGTGCTCTGAGGAATGAGCAGTTCTTC.

This clonotype came up a few times. This chain connects TRBV20-1 to TRBJ2-1; 9 bases are a match to TRBD2. Germline lookup yields CDR1 DFQATT and CDR2 SNEGSKA (reference sequence). The trim removed 0 bases at V and 8 bases at J, leaving 8 bases unmatched. This CDR3 has 15 residues. The CDR3 DNA sequence: TGCAGTGCTAGAGATGCCGGGACTAGCAACGATGAGCAGTTCTTC. This translates into CSARDAGTSNDEQFF.

This clonotype has just a few counts. V and J are TRBV25-1 and TRBJ2-3, with 12 bases lining up with TRBD2. Trimming cost V 1 base and J 0 bases; bases outside gene matches: 8. The V gene's germline CDR1 is MGHDK and CDR2 SYGVNS. There are 19 residues in the CDR3. The CDR3 region is CASSESLLAGGSSTDTQYF. CDR3 bases: TGTGCCAGCAGTGAATCTCTACTAGCGGGAGGATCCAGCACAGATACGCAGTATTTT.

The chain has TRBV15 and TRBJ2-1, with TRBD2 identical over 11 bases. The CDR3 is 15 residues long. CDR1 and CDR2 (germline): LNHNV, YYDKDF (reference sequence). J lost 4 bases, V lost 5 bases, and 4 bases had no gene match. CDR3 in amino acids: CATSSGTSGYNEQFF. In DNA, the CDR3 is TGTGCCACCAGCTCCGGGACTAGCGGATACAATGAGCAGTTCTTC.

This chain uses TRBV7-2 with TRBJ1-2, with a possible D match to TRBD1 (6 bases). The V and J ends lost 5 bases and 4 bases respectively, with 11 bases between them. CDR1 and CDR2 from the germline V gene are SGHTA and FQGNSA. This CDR3 comprises 13 residues. For the CDR3, the DNA is TGTGCCAGCAGCACCTGGACAGCCTATGGCTACACCTTC. Translation gives CASSTWTAYGYTF.

This clonotype was seen a few times. The rearrangement links TRBV2 to TRBJ2-7; 8 bases map to TRBD2. The V gene end was trimmed by 7 bases and the J gene end by 1 base; junction bases not matched to a gene: 9. The CDR3 extends over 15 amino acids. Germline V lookup: CDR1 SNHLY, CDR2 FYNNEI. The CDR3 DNA reads TGTGCCAGCACCCTGACTAGCGCAACTTCCTACGAGCAGTACTTC. Encoded protein: CASTLTSATSYEQYF.

The chain couples TRBV5-6 to TRBJ1-2; D perhaps matches TRBD1 (6 bases). Per the germline V gene, CDR1 is SGHDT and CDR2 is YYEEEE. The CDR3 loop spans 14 amino acids. Trimming left V 0 bases short and J 4 bases short, with 10 bases between. CDR3 DNA sequence: TGTGCCAGCAGCTTGGCGGACAGTCCCTATGGCTACACCTTC. Protein: CASSLADSPYGYTF. Full variable domain (missing parts from reference TRBV5-6 and TRBJ1-2): DAGVTQSPTHLIKTRGQQVTLRCSPKSGHDTVSWYQQALGQGPQFIFQYYEEEERQRGNFPDRFSGHQFPNYSSELNVNALLLGDSALYLCASSLADSPYGYTFGSGTRLTVV.

The chain couples TRBV5-6 to TRBJ2-1, with D perhaps being TRBD1 or TRBD2 (5 bases each). Between the trimmed V and J ends, which lost 2 bases and 6 bases, there was a span of 9 bases. CDR1 is SGHDT and CDR2 is YYEEEE in the germline V gene. This CDR3 is 13 amino acids long. In DNA form, the CDR3 reads TGTGCCAGCAGCTTTGTGAGGGGCAATGAGCAGTTCTTC. It encodes CASSFVRGNEQFF.

In regard to this clonotype: This may be a read error, as it is one base from a much larger clone. This chain links TRBV2 with TRBJ2-7, with D maybe TRBD2 (5 bases). The CDR3 covers 16 residues. V shed 2 bases and J shed 1 base, with 15 bases lying between them. Germline values: CDR1 SNHLY, CDR2 FYNNEI. DNA of the CDR3: TGTGCCAGCAGTGAACTAGGACGGGGAGCTTCCTACGAGCAGTACTTC. Protein product: CASSELGRGASYEQYF.

CDR3 DNA sequence: TGTGCCAGCAGCGGACAGGGGGCTTGGAATGAGCAGTACTTC. Protein product: CASSGQGAWNEQYF. V and J are TRBV27 and TRBJ2-5, with TRBD1 matching over 11 bases. Unmatched junction bases numbered 11, after V lost 6 bases and J lost 11 bases. From germline, CDR1 is MNHEY and CDR2 SMNVEV (reference sequence). This CDR3 has 14 residues.

This clonotype was counted a few times. The V and J genes are TRBV11-2 and TRBJ2-3, with 9 bases identical to TRBD2. The CDR3 length is 18 residues. Germline V lookup: CDR1 SGHAT, CDR2 FQNNGV. V gave up 0 bases and J gave up 4 bases; unmatched junction bases: 11. The CDR3 is CASSLDNYVAGDSDTQYF. CDR3 sequence (DNA): TGTGCCAGCAGCTTAGATAATTACGTAGCGGGAGACTCAGATACGCAGTATTTT.